This entry describes one TCR beta chain. The table came from immunoSEQ multiplex PCR; TCRdb's copy has only in-frame clones and leaves some out. The data show some 38,000 clones, approximately 92% seen once. The data derive from a study of T cell changes during pregnancy in multiple sclerosis. The clonotype was recovered from a female donor with multiple sclerosis, enrolled in a pregnancy study. The sample in question was CD8+ T cells from peripheral blood mononuclear cells, obtained after pregnancy.

Here the CDR3 reads CATTSGGYNEQFF. CDR3 coding DNA: TGCGCCACCACTAGCGGGGGCTACAATGAGCAGTTCTTC. The gene calls are TRBV10-2 and TRBJ2-1, with TRBD2 matching 11 bases. From germline, CDR1 is WSHSY and CDR2 SAAADI. V gave up 10 bases and J gave up 3 bases; unmatched junction bases: 2. The CDR3 contains 13 residues.